The clone carrying this T cell receptor (beta chain) has ten or more counts. What it binds is not known. Trimming removed 0 bases from V and 6 bases from J; junction bases left unmatched: 10. Germline lookup yields CDR1 LNHNV and CDR2 YYDKDF (reference sequence). The CDR3 length is 17 residues. These data belong to a study of T cells in Graves' hyperthyroidism and ophthalmopathy. The study's findings and limits: The majority of expanded thyroid clonotypes above 0.001 also appeared in blood. Onset of ophthalmopathy came a median approximately 6.5 months after the model predicted it.

Researchers amplified the TCR beta CDR3 regions from RNA transcripts. HTBI primers were used for first-round RT-PCR of the TCR CDR3. TCRdb re-analysed the multiplex PCR reads in MiXCR, keeping a single row per CDR3 protein. The sample has approximately 700,000 distinct CDR3 sequences, just under 45% seen once. Diagnoses were established using clinical symptoms, serum thyroxine and TRAb, thyroid ultrasound and orbital computed tomography. The clonotype originates from an adult man with Graves' disease, either hyperthyroidism or ophthalmopathy (not recorded which). The sample comprised peripheral blood or thyroid tissue (not recorded which). The chain recombines TRBV15 with TRBJ2-7, with 11 bases matching TRBD2. CDR3 residues: CATSRDREGLAGGEQYF. In DNA, the CDR3 is TGTGCCACCAGCAGAGATCGGGAAGGGCTAGCGGGAGGCGAGCAGTACTTC.